This T cell receptor (beta chain) was sequenced during a study of cytomegalovirus exposure and HLA in healthy donors (dated by TCRdb to the late 2010s). Looking at the study overall: In an earlier analysis of 450 to 750 of the donors, about 270 Gb of sequence data and 100 million or so unique TCR beta sequences from 180 million or so T cells were reported. Among the roughly 400 genotyped donors, around 81% belonged to the genetic ancestry cluster associated with self-reported Caucasian donors. Approximately 330 gigabases of sequencing data and around 80 million unique TCR sequences made up an early release that covered nearly 650 HLA-typed donors. Besides the first cohort of 666 subjects, a separate validation cohort made up of about 120 different subjects was used. Across about 380 genotyped donors of the cohort, an average of about 200,000 unique TCR beta nucleotide sequences per donor were sequenced, and roughly 17% of those sequences were non-productive. HLA typing covered class I and class II loci at four-digit resolution. Donor age, sex, ethnicity and CMV serostatus were compiled together with the repertoire data. All discovery cohort repertoires had been generated on a single sequencing platform. A later analysis re-analyzed previously published TCR beta repertoires from 600 to 850 donors and added high-resolution HLA genotyping to study TCR occurrence patterns. Five DR-DQ haplotypes were treated as single units for association and clustering because of strong linkage in the cohort. The number of typed donors differed by locus: 629-630 for A, B, C, DRB1 and DQB1; approximately 520 for DQA1; around 580 for DPA1; and roughly 490 for DPB1. The aim of the study was to test whether cataloging public T cell receptors could identify signatures of past pathogen exposure. In the later analysis, no new phenotypic data were used to find candidate immune exposures; instead, reliance was placed on TCR beta sequences and their occurrence across donors. An earlier analysis of 500 to 650 of the donors applied high-throughput TCR beta sequencing to assess whether each TCR beta V gene segment acted as functional or pseudogenic. A later genetic analysis took genome-wide SNP genotypes for about three fifths of the 666 donors and used that subset as a discovery cohort. To predict cytomegalovirus infection status, the study brought together high-throughput TCR immunosequencing, statistical association of individual TCRs with disease status, and machine learning. The study profiled the T cell repertoires of 500 to 800 subjects by immunosequencing and related them to cytomegalovirus serostatus. The paper as a whole reports these results and caveats: HLA typing was unavailable for some donors at each locus, so association tests used only the typed subset. A few of the identified cytomegalovirus-associated TCR beta chains were confirmed in vitro to be specific for cytomegalovirus antigens. In a later analysis, TCR association rates were found to vary across HLA loci, with the most associated TCRs seen for DRB1 alleles and the fewest for HLA-C alleles. Correlated functional status among segregating V segments might reflect linkage disequilibrium, but an unknown experimental factor could not be ruled out. A later genetic analysis reported fewer N-insertions in productive TCRs among donors in an Asian-associated ancestry cluster than the roughly 640-donor mean. It was suggested by the authors that the approach could potentially be generalized to other disease states and immunological phenotypes. In a later analysis, HLA-associated TCR beta chains were found to be more clonally expanded and to have lower generation probabilities than equally common non-associated chains. Some IMGT-functional V segments, including TRBV6-2 and TRBV6-3, could not be told apart with the 87-base-pair reads, so those segments were excluded. In a later analysis, some 18,000 TCR beta sequences were associated with specific HLA alleles at a false discovery rate of 0.05. Only TCR beta chains were sequenced in this cohort, and the absence of alpha or paired-chain data limited detectable features. Sequencing depth was assumed to be roughly uniform across donors in the presence/absence analyses, though that assumption may not hold. The study gave a list of 150 to 200 TCR beta chains associated with cytomegalovirus. A group of highly shared sequence variants was considered likely to be a technical artifact of the sequencing pipeline. An earlier analysis of approximately 540 of the donors showed that most TCR beta V segments appeared in productive rearrangements either about 90% or about 30% of the time, which broadly matched IMGT annotations. According to a later analysis, parvovirus B19, influenza, CMV and Epstein-Barr virus appeared linked to several top co-occurrence clusters. V-gene and J-gene trimming of TCR beta chains was associated with a missense DCLRE1C variant in a later genetic analysis, and the association was replicated in an independent cohort. For the cohort, immune exposure information was limited to CMV serostatus. While some public TCRs were present in many individuals, most TCR sequences turned up only very rarely across donors. Some 15 rarely observed V segments, including chromosome 9 orphons, were excluded from the earlier analysis of about 500 of the donors because counts were too low. A further reported finding was that TCR beta sequences accurately predicted the HLA-A and HLA-B alleles for most subjects in the first cohort. A later analysis found that most CMV-associated TCR beta chains appeared HLA-restricted, with HLA associations seemingly driven largely by CMV exposure. When HLA alleles, especially DR and DQ, strongly co-occurred, TCR associations were difficult to assign to individual alleles. In both the original and validation cohorts, the classifier was reported to diagnose cytomegalovirus status with high specificity and sensitivity.

Relative to germline, V is 0 bases shorter and J is 5 bases shorter, with 13 bases between their ends. CDR1 and CDR2 (SGHVS, FQNEAQ) derive from the germline V gene. Taken from cysteine to phenylalanine, the CDR3 has 15 residues. The kept DNA is CDR3 alone, 45 bases in frame from the first base. This clone was counted once. Its antigen has not been determined. No much larger clonotype is one base removed from it; base qualities were not supplied. Receptor libraries were prepared by the immunoSEQ multiplex PCR assay. For the multiplex PCR, a mixture combining 60 forward primers for TCR Vbeta segments and 13 reverse primers for TCR Jbeta segments was used. Amplification of the CDR3 region of rearranged TCR beta genes was performed with a multiplex PCR assay on genomic DNA. The amplified TCR beta libraries were sequenced on the Illumina HiSeq System as 87-base-pair reads. The authors' pipeline ran thus. A later analysis tallied 75 million to 95 million unique TCR beta chains across the approximately 670 repertoires, and 10 million to 11 million of those chains were shared by two or more donors. A nearest-neighbor algorithm error-corrected the raw reads and collapsed the reads into unique sequences, merging closely related sequences to remove PCR and sequencing errors. Alignment of CDR3 sequences to IMGT reference sequences was used to assign V, D and J gene segments. For a sequence to be retained, a match of at least six nucleotides was required to both a V gene segment and a J gene segment. Rearrangements were classified as productive when the CDR3 lacked stop codons and remained in frame with V and J, and all other rearrangements were classified as non-productive. CDR3 was defined by IMGT convention, running from the second conserved V-encoded cysteine to the conserved J-encoded phenylalanine. Sequences without an unambiguous match to a single V gene segment were excluded from the earlier analysis of about 640 of the donors. An earlier analysis of several hundred of the donors classified V segments as functional when productive rearrangements were above 56.7% and as segregating when the standard deviation between donors was above 5%. To diagnose cytomegalovirus status from the catalog of TCR beta chain sequences, a statistical classification framework was built. A later analysis assigned V and J genes by comparing TCR nucleotide sequences with IMGT/GENE-DB human TR gene sequences. The TCRdist pipeline was used in a later analysis to assign CDR3 sequences and most-parsimonious VDJ recombination scenarios. In a later analysis, each TCR beta chain was defined by its CDR3 amino acid sequence together with its V-gene family, and reads without a unique V-gene family were excluded. In a later analysis, approximately 640 highly shared, low-generation-probability nucleotide sequences were removed to address suspected cross-contamination and a sequencing artifact. In a later analysis, a clonal expansion index was calculated for each public chain from normalized within-repertoire ranks of inferred template counts. In a later analysis, generation probabilities were computed with a VDJ recombination model fitted to out-of-frame rearrangements, and the resulting probabilities were checked against IGoR. In a later analysis, hypergeometric tests were used to score TCR-TCR, TCR-HLA and TCR-CMV co-occurrence, with a repertoire-size bias correction applied to TCR pairs. In a later analysis, false discovery rates were estimated by permuting HLA or CMV assignments 20 times. A later analysis grouped co-occurring TCRs with DBSCAN, adding TCRdist sequence similarity when clustering within HLA-allele-positive subsets. Co-occurrence clustering excluded repertoires with fewer than 30,000 or more than 120,000 public chains, plus five with anomalous nucleotide sharing. TCRdb carries this immuneACCESS record with in-frame sequences only. Its versions omit some clonotypes, under half of them owing to an unresolved V gene in the studies checked, with the rest unexplained. The DNA was the basis for D and trimming; V, J and clone size are from that table. In all, the sample holds some 98,000 clones, and over 75% of those were seen once. The biggest ten clones account for 3.7% of the sample.

In total, 666 healthy bone marrow donors made up the cohort. All cohort members were sampled while nominally healthy, although unrecorded immune exposures were likely present. The donor tested CMV seropositive and was one of the 289 seropositive cohort members. A peripheral blood sample was collected from each donor, and TCR beta sequencing was performed on peripheral blood mononuclear cells. The Qiagen DNeasy Blood Extraction Kit was used to extract genomic DNA from the blood cell samples. The chain is encoded by TRBV7-8 joined to TRBJ1-1; TRBD1 is a possible D gene, resting on 6 matching bases. Sequencing used PBMCs. This receptor was obtained from a female donor in good health and CMV-seropositive. The CDR3 protein sequence reads: CASSLASTGLTEAFF. Read as DNA, the sequence is TGTGCCAGCAGCTTAGCGTCAACAGGGCTTACTGAAGCTTTCTTT.